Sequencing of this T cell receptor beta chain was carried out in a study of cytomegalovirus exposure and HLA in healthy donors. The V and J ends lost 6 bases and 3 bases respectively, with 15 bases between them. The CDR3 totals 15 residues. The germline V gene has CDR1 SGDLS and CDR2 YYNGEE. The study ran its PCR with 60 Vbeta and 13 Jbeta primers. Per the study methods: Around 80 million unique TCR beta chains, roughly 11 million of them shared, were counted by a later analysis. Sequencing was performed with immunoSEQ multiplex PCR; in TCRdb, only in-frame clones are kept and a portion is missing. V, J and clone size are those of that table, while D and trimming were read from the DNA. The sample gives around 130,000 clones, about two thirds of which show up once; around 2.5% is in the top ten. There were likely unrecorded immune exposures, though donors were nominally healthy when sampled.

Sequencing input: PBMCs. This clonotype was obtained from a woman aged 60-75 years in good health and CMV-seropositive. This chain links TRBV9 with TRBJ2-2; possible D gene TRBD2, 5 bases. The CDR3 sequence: CASTYLASDTGELFF. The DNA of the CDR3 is TGTGCCAGCACCTACCTAGCCTCGGACACCGGGGAGCTGTTTTTT.